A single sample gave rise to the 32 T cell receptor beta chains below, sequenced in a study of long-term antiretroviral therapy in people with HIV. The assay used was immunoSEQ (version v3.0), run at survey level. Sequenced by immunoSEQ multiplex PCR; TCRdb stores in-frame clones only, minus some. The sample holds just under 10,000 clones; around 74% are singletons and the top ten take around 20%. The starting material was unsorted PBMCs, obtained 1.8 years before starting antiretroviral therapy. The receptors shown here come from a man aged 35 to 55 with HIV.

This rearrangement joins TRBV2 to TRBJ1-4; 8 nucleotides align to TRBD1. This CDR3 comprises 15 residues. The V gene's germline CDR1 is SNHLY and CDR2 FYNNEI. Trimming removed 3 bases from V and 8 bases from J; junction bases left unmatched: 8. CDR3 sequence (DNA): TGTGCCAGCAGTGACGTCGGACAGGGAGAGGAAAAACTGTTTTTT. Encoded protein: CASSDVGQGEEKLFF.

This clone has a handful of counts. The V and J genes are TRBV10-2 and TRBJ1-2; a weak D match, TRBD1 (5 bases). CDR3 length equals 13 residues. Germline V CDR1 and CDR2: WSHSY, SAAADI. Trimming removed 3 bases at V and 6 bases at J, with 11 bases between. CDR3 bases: TGCGCCAGCAGTGAAACAGGATCAGATGGCTACACCTTC. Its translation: CASSETGSDGYTF.

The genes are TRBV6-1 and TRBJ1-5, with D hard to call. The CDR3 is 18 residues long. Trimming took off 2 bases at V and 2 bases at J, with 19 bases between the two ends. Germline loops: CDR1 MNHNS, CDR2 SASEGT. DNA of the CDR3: TGTGCCAGCAGTGAATCCATAGCCTCCTGGCAAGGCAATCAGCCCCAGCATTTT. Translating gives CASSESIASWQGNQPQHF.

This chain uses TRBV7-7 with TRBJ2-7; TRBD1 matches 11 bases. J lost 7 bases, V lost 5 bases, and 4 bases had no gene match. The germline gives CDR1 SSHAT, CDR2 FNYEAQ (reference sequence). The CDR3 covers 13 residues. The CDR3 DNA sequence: TGTGCCAGCAGCAAGGACAGGGGGCATGAGCAGTACTTC. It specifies CASSKDRGHEQYF.

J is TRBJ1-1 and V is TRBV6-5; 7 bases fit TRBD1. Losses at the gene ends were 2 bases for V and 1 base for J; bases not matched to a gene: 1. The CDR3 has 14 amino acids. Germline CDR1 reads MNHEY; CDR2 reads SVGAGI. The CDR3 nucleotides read TGTGCCAGCAGTTACGACAGGGCGAACACTGAAGCTTTCTTT. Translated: CASSYDRANTEAFF.

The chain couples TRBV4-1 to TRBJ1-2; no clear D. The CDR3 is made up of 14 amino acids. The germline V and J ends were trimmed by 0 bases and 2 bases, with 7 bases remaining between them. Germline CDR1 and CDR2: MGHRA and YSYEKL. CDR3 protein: CASSQDRANYGYTF. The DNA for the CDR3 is TGCGCCAGCAGCCAAGATAGGGCGAACTATGGCTACACCTTC.

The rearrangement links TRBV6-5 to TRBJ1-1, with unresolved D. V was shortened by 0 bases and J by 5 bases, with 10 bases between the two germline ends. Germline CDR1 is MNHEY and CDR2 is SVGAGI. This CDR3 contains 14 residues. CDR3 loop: CASSYSSTVTEAFF. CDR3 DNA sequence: TGTGCCAGCAGTTACTCGAGTACGGTTACTGAAGCTTTCTTT.

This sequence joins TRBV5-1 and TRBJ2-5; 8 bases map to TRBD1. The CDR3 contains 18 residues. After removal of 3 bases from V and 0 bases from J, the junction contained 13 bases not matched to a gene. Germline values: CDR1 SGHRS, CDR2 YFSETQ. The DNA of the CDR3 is TGCGCCAGCAGCTCCCTGGGCGGGACAGGCGAGTACCAAGAGACCCAGTACTTC. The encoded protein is CASSSLGGTGEYQETQYF.

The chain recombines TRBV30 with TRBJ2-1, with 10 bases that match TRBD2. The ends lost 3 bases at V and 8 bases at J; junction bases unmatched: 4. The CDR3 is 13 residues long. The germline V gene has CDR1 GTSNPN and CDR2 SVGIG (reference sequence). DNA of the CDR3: TGTGCCTGGAGACAGCGGGGGGGGCATGAGCAGTTCTTC. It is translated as CAWRQRGGHEQFF.

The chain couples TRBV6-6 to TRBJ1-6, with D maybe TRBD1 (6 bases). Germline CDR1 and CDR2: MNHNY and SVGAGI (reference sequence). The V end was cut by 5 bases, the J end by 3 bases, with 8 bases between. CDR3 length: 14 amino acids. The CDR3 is CASSGQSYNSPLHF. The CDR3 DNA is TGTGCCAGCAGTGGACAGAGCTATAATTCACCCCTCCACTTT.

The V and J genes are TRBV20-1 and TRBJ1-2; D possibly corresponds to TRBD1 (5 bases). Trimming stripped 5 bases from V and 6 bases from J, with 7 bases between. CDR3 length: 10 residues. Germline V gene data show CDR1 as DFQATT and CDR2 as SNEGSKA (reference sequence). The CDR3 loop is CSAGGDGYTF. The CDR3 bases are TGCAGTGCTGGAGGGGATGGCTACACCTTC.

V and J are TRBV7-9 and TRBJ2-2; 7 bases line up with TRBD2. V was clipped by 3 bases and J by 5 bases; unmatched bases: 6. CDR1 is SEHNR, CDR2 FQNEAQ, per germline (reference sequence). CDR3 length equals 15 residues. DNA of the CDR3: TGTGCCAGCAGCTTCGTGGCTAGCGGAACCGGGGAGCTGTTTTTT. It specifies CASSFVASGTGELFF.

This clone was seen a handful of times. CDR3 DNA sequence: TGTGCCAGCAGTTCCCCGGGGGGCGGCGGTCAGCCCCAGCATTTT. This codes for CASSSPGGGGQPQHF. The genes are TRBV28 and TRBJ1-5; a weak D match, TRBD1 (6 bases). The CDR3 totals 15 residues. From germline, CDR1 is MDHEN and CDR2 SYDVKM. V lost 4 bases and J lost 6, with 16 bases in between.

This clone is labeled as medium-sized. The CDR3 loop reads CACYVLSGQSEVYGYTF. The CDR3 nucleotides read TGTGCCTGCTATGTTCTTAGCGGACAGAGCGAGGTGTATGGCTACACCTTC. The rearrangement joins TRBV30 to TRBJ1-2; D is perhaps TRBD1 (6 bases). V was pared by 6 bases and J by 5 bases, with 28 bases between. The CDR3 sequence is 17 residues long. CDR1 and CDR2 from the germline V gene are GTSNPN and SVGIG (reference sequence).

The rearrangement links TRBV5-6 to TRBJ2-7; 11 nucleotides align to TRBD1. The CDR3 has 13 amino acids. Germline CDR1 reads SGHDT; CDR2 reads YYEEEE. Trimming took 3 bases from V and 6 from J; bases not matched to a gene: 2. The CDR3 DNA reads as TGTGCCAGCAGCTGGGGACAGGGGGTCGAGCAGTACTTC. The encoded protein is CASSWGQGVEQYF.

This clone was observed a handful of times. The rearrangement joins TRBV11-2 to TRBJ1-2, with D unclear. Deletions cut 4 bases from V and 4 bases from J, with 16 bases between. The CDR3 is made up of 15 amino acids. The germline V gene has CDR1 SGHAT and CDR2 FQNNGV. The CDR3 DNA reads TGTGCCAGCAGCTCATCCGTGACGGGCGGCTATGGCTACACCTTC. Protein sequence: CASSSSVTGGYGYTF. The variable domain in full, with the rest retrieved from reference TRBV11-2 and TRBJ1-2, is EAGVAQSPRYKIIEKRQSVAFWCNPISGHATLYWYQQILGQGPKLLIQFQNNGVVDDSQLPKDRFSAERLKGVDSTLKIQPAKLEDSAVYLCASSSSVTGGYGYTFGSGTRLTVV.

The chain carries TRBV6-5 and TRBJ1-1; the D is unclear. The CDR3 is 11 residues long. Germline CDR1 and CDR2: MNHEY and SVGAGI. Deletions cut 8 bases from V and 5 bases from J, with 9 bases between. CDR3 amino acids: CASRSWTEAFF. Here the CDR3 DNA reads TGTGCCAGCCGCTCCTGGACTGAAGCTTTCTTT.

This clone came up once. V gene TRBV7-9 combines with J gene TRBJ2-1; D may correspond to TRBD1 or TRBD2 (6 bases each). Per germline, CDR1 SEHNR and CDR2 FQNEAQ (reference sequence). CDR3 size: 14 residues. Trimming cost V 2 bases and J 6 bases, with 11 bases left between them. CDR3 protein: CASSLLGGLNEQFF. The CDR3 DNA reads TGTGCCAGCAGCTTACTCGGGGGCCTCAATGAGCAGTTCTTC.

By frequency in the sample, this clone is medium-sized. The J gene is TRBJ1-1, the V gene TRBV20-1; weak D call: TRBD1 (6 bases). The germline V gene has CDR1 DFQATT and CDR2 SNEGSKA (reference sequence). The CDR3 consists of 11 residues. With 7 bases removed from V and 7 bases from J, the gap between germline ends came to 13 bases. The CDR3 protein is CSVRRGDEAFF. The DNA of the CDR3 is TGCAGTGTCAGAAGGGGGGATGAAGCTTTCTTT.

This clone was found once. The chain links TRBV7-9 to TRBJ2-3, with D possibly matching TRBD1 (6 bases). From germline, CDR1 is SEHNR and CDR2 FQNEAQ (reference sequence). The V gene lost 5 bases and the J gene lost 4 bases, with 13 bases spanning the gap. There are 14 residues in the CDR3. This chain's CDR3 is CASSRQVIADTQYF. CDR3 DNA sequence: TGTGCCAGCAGCCGACAGGTGATAGCAGATACGCAGTATTTT.

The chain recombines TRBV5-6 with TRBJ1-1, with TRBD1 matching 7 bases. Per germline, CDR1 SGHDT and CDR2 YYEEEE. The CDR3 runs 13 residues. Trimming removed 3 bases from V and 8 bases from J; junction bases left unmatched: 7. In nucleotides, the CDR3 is TGTGCCAGCAGCTCCCAGGGGGGCTTCGAAGCTTTCTTT. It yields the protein CASSSQGGFEAFF.

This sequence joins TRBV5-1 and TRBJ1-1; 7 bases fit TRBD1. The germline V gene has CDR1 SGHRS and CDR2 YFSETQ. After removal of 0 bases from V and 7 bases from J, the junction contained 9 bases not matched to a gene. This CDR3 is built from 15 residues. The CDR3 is CASSLGGTPGGEAFF. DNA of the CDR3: TGCGCCAGCAGCTTGGGAGGGACCCCAGGGGGTGAAGCTTTCTTT.

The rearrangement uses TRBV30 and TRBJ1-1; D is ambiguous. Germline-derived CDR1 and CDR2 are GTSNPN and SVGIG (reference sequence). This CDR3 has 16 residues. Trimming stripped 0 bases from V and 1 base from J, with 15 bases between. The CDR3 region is CAWSVPRRVRNTEAFF. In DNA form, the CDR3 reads TGTGCCTGGAGTGTACCCAGGAGGGTGAGGAACACTGAAGCTTTCTTT.

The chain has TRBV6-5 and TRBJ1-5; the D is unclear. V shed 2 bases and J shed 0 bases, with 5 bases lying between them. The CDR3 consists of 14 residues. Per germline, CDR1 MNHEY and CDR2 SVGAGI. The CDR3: CASSYRDSNQPQHF. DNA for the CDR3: TGTGCCAGCAGTTACAGGGATAGCAATCAGCCCCAGCATTTT.

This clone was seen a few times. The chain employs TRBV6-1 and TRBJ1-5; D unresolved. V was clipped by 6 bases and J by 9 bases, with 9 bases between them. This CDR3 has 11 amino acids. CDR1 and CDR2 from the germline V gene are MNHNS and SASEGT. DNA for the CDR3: TGTGCCAGCAGACGGGGTTGGCCCCAGCATTTT. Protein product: CASRRGWPQHF.

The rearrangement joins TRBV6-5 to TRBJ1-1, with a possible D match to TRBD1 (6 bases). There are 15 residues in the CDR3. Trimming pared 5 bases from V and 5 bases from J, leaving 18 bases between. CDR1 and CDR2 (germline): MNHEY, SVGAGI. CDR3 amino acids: CASSTGSAGATEAFF. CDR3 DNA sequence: TGTGCCAGCAGTACCGGATCGGCAGGGGCAACTGAAGCTTTCTTT.

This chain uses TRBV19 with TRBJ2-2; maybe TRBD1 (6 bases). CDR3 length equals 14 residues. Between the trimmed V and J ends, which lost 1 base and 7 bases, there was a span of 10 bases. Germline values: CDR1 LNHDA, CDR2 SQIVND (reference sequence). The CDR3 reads CASSIGQGNGELFF. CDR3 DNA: TGTGCCAGTAGTATAGGGCAGGGGAACGGGGAGCTGTTTTTT.

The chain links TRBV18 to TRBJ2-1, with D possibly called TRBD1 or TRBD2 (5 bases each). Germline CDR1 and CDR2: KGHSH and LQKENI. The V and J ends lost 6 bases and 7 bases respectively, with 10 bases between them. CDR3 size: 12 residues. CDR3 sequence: CASSQRGNEQFF. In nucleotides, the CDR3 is TGTGCCAGCTCCCAGAGGGGAAATGAGCAGTTCTTC.

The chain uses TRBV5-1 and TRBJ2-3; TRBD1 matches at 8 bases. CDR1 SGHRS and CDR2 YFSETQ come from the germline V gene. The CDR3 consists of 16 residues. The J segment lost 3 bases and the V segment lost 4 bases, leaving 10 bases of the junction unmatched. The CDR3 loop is CASSNLQGVSTDTQYF. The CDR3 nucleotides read TGCGCCAGCAGCAACCTACAGGGGGTCAGTACAGATACGCAGTATTTT. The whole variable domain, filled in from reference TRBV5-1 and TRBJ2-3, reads KAGVTQTPRYLIKTRGQQVTLSCSPISGHRSVSWYQQTPGQGLQFLFEYFSETQRNKGNFPGRFSGRQFSNSRSEMNVSTLELGDSALYLCASSNLQGVSTDTQYFGPGTRLTVL.

Here the CDR3 DNA reads TGCGCCAGCAGCTTGGGGGAACCACCCTACGAGCAGTACTTC. Its protein is CASSLGEPPYEQYF. The V call is TRBV5-1, the J call TRBJ2-7; no firm D call. The CDR3 has 14 residues. Trimming left V 0 bases short and J 2 bases short, with 9 bases between. From germline, CDR1 is SGHRS and CDR2 YFSETQ.

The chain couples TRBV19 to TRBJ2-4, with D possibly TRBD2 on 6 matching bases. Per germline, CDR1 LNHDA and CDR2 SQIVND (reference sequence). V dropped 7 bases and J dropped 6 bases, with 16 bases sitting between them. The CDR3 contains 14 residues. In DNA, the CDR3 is TGTGCCAGTACCCAAGGAGGGAGTTTAAACATTCAGTACTTC. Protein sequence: CASTQGGSLNIQYF.

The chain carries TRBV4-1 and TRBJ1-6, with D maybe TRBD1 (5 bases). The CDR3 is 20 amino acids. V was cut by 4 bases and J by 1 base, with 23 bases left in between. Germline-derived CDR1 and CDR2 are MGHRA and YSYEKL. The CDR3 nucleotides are TGCGCCAGCAGCCTTCTTACGGGACTGCCCGATAAGTCCTATAATTCACCCCTCCACTTT. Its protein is CASSLLTGLPDKSYNSPLHF.